These T cell receptor beta chains were read from a single sample in a study of blood T cell repertoires in COVID-19. Profiling relied on immunoSEQ multiplex PCR, and the TCRdb table lists in-frame clones only, not all of them. The repertoire consists of about 170,000 clones, with less than 90% occurring once and the leading ten covering 14%. Sequencing used peripheral blood. These receptors were taken from a woman in her 70s with COVID-19, enrolled during active disease. The CDR3 runs from the conserved cysteine through the conserved F or W. A D gene is named only where the DNA matches it firmly. Some rows mark clone size as missing; the rest say once, few, many or name a class of expanded clone.

d_call j_call cdr3_length clone_size v_call cdr3_aa cdr3_nt
- TRBJ1-5 13 - TRBV12-5 CASGLGLNQPQHF TGTGCTAGTGGTTTGGGGCTCAATCAGCCCCAGCATTTT
- TRBJ1-3 18 - TRBV19 CASSIRGGLLFSGNTIYF TGTGCCAGTAGTATTCGTGGGGGACTGCTTTTCTCTGGAAACACCATATATTTT
- TRBJ1-5 15 - TRBV21-1 CASNRTGKVNQPQHF TGTGCCAGCAACAGGACAGGGAAGGTCAATCAGCCCCAGCATTTT
- TRBJ1-5 13 - TRBV27 CATFTGGNQPQHF TGTGCCACCTTCACGGGGGGCAATCAGCCCCAGCATTTT
- TRBJ1-6 15 - TRBV28 CASTSTALNNSPLHF TGTGCCAGCACTTCGACAGCCCTCAATAATTCACCCCTCCACTTT
TRBD2 TRBJ2-1 13 - TRBV6-6 CASSLSRGDEQFF TGTGCCAGCAGTCTCTCACGGGGGGATGAGCAGTTCTTC
TRBD1 TRBJ1-2 15 once TRBV27 CASSITKGGPSGYTF TGTGCCAGCAGTATAACCAAAGGGGGCCCCTCGGGCTACACCTTC
TRBD1 TRBJ1-2 13 once TRBV10-3 CAISVGDEGAYTF TGTGCCATCAGTGTCGGTGATGAGGGGGCATACACCTTC
- TRBJ2-3 14 - TRBV5-4 CASSLGQITDTQYF TGTGCCAGCAGCTTGGGACAGATCACAGATACGCAGTATTTT
TRBD1 TRBJ1-2 19 once TRBV9 CASSESGTAFTVTNYGYTF TGTGCCAGCAGCGAGTCCGGGACAGCCTTTACAGTTACTAACTATGGCTACACCTTC